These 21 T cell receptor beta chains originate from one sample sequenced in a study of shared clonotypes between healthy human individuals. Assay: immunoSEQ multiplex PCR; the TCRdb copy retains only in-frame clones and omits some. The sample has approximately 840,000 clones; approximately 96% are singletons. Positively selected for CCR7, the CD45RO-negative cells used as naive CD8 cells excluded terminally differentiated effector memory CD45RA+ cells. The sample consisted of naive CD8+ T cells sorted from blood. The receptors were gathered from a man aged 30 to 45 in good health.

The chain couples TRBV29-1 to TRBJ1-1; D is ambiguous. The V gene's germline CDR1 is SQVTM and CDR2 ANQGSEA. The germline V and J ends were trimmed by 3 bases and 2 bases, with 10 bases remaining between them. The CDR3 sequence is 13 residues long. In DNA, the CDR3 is TGCAGCGTTGACCAGGATGATAACACTGAAGCTTTCTTT. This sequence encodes CSVDQDDNTEAFF.

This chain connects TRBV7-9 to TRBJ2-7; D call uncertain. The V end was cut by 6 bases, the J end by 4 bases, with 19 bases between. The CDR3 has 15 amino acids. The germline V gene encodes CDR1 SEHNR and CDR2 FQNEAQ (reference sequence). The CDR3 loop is CASRQIDGREYEQYF. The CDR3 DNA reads TGTGCCAGCAGACAGATCGATGGGCGAGAGTACGAGCAGTACTTC. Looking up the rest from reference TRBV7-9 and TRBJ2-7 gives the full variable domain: DTGVSQNPRHKITKRGQNVTFRCDPISEHNRLYWYRQTLGQGPEFLTYFQNEAQLEKSRLLSDRFSAERPKGSFSTLEIQRTEQGDSAMYLCASRQIDGREYEQYFGPGTRLTVT.

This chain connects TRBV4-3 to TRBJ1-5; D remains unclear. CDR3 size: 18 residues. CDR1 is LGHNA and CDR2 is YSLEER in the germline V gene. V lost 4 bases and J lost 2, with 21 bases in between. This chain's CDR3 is CASSPKVGERLGNQPQHF. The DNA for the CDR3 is TGCGCCAGCAGCCCAAAAGTCGGGGAGCGGCTTGGCAATCAGCCCCAGCATTTT.

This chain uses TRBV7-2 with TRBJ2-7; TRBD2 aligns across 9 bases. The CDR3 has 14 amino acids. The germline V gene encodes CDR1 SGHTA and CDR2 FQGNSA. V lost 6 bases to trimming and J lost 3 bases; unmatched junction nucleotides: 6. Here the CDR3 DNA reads TGTGCCAGCAGTCAAGGGCGGGAGGGCTACGAGCAGTACTTC. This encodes CASSQGREGYEQYF.

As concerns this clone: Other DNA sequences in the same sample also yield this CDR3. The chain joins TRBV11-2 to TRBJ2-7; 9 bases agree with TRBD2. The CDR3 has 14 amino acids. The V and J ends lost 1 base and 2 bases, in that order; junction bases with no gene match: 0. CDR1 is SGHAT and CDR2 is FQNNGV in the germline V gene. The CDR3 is CASSLGTSAYEQYF. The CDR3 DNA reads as TGTGCCAGCAGCTTAGGGACTAGCGCCTACGAGCAGTACTTC.

The CDR3 loop is CASSRPGTVQETQYF. The CDR3 DNA reads TGTGCCAGCAGCCGTCCTGGGACAGTTCAAGAGACCCAGTACTTC. J is TRBJ2-5 and V is TRBV11-2; 7 bases align to TRBD1. The V gene end was trimmed by 5 bases and the J gene end by 2 bases; junction bases not matched to a gene: 8. The length of the CDR3 is 15 residues. From germline, CDR1 is SGHAT and CDR2 FQNNGV.

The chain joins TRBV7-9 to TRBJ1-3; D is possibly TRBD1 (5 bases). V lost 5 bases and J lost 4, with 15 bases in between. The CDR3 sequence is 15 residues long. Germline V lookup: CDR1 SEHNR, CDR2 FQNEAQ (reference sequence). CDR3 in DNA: TGTGCCAGCAGCATAACCCAGGGCTCCGGAAACACCATATATTTT. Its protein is CASSITQGSGNTIYF.

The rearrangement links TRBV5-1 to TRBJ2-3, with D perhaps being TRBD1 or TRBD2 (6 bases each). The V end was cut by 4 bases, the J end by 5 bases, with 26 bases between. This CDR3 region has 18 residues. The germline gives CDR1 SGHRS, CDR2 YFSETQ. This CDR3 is CASSHTTSGGGSGDTQYF. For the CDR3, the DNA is TGCGCCAGCAGCCACACTACTTCCGGAGGGGGATCGGGAGATACGCAGTATTTT.

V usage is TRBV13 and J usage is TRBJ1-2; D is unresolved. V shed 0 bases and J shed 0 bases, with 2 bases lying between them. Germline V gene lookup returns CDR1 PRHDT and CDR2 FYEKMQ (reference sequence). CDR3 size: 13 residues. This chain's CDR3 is CASSLGSNYGYTF. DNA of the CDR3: TGTGCCAGCAGCTTAGGGTCTAACTATGGCTACACCTTC. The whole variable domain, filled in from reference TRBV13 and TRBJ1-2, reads AAGVIQSPRHLIKEKRETATLKCYPIPRHDTVYWYQQGPGQDPQFLISFYEKMQSDKGSIPDRFSAQQFSDYHSELNMSSLELGDSALYFCASSLGSNYGYTFGSGTRLTVV.

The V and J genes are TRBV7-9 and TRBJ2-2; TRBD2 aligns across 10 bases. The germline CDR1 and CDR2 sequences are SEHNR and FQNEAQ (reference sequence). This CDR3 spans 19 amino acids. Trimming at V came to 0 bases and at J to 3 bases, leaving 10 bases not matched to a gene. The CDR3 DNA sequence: TGTGCCAGCAGCTTAGCCCGAACTAGCGGGACAAGATACACCGGGGAGCTGTTTTTT. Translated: CASSLARTSGTRYTGELFF.

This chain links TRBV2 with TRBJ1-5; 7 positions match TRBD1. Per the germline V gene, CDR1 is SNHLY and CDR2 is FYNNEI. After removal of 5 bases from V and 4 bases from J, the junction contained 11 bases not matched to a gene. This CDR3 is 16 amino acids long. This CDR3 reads CASSLSRDSWNQPQHF. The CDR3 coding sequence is TGTGCCAGCAGTCTGAGCCGGGACAGTTGGAATCAGCCCCAGCATTTT. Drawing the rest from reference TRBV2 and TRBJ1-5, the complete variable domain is EPEVTQTPSHQVTQMGQEVILRCVPISNHLYFYWYRQILGQKVEFLVSFYNNEISEKSEIFDDQFSVERPDGSNFTLKIRSTKLEDSAMYFCASSLSRDSWNQPQHFGDGTRLSIL.

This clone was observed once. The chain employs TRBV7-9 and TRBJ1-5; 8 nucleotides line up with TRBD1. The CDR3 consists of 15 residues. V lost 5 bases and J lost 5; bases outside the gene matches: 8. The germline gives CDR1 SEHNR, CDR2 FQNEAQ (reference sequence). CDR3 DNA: TGTGCCAGCAGCGTCGCAGGGGGCGGAGATCAGCCCCAGCATTTT. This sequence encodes CASSVAGGGDQPQHF. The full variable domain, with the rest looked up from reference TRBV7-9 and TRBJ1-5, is DTGVSQNPRHKITKRGQNVTFRCDPISEHNRLYWYRQTLGQGPEFLTYFQNEAQLEKSRLLSDRFSAERPKGSFSTLEIQRTEQGDSAMYLCASSVAGGGDQPQHFGDGTRLSIL.

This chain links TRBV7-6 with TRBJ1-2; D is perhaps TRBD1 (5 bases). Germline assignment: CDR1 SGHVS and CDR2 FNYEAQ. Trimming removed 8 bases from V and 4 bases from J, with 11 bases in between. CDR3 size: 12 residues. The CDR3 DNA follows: TGTGCCAGCGGGGACGGTGGCTATGGCTACACCTTC. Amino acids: CASGDGGYGYTF.

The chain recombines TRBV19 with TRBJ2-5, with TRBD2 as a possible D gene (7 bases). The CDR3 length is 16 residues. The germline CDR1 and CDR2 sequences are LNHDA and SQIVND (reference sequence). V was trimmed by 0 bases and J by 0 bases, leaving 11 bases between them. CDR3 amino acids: CASSIDQGTNQETQYF. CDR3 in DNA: TGTGCCAGTAGTATAGATCAGGGGACTAACCAAGAGACCCAGTACTTC.

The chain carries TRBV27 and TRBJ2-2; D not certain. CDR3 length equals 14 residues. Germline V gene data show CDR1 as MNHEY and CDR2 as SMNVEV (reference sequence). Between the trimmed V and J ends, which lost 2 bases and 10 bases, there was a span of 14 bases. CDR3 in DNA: TGTGCCAGCAGTTTAAAGGCGCTCGGCGAGGAGCTGTTTTTT. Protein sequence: CASSLKALGEELFF.

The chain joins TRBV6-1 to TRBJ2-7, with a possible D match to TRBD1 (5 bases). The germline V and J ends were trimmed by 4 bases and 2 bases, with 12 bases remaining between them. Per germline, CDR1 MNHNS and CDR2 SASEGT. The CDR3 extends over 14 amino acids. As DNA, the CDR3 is TGTGCCAGCAGTGTAGGGGCTTCCCCCTACGAGCAGTACTTC. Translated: CASSVGASPYEQYF.

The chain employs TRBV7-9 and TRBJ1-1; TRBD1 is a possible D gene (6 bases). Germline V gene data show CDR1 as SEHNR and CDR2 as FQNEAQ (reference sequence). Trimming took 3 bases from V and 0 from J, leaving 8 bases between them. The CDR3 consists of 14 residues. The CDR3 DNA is TGTGCCAGCAGCTTCCGACAGGTGAACACTGAAGCTTTCTTT. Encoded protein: CASSFRQVNTEAFF.

CDR3 sequence reads: CASSQFSENQPQHF. CDR3 nucleotide sequence: TGCGCCAGCAGTCAATTTTCGGAGAATCAGCCCCAGCATTTT. The chain is built from TRBV23-1 and TRBJ1-5, with no clear D. TRBV23-1 is labeled an ORF, and its function is uncertain. This CDR3 spans 14 amino acids. The germline V and J ends were trimmed by 1 base and 4 bases, with 8 bases remaining between them.

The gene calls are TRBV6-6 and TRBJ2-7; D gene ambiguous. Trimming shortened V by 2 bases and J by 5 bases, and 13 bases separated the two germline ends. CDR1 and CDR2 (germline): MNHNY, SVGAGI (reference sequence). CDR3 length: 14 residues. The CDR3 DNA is TGTGCCAGCAGTTACGGCAGAGAGATGGACGAGCAGTACTTC. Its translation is CASSYGREMDEQYF.

The CDR3 sequence is CATSTHRQGDEQFF. CDR3 coding DNA: TGTGCCACCAGCACCCACCGACAGGGTGATGAGCAGTTCTTC. The V and J genes are TRBV15 and TRBJ2-1, with 7 bases aligning to TRBD1. The germline V gene encodes CDR1 LNHNV and CDR2 YYDKDF (reference sequence). CDR3 length: 14 amino acids. V lost 4 bases to trimming and J lost 8 bases; unmatched junction nucleotides: 8.

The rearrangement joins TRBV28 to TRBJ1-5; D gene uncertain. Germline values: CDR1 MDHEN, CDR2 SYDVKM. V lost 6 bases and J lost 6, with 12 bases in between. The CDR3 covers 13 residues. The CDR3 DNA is TGTGCCAGCAGACTCTCGCTTTCTCAGCCCCAGCATTTT. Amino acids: CASRLSLSQPQHF.